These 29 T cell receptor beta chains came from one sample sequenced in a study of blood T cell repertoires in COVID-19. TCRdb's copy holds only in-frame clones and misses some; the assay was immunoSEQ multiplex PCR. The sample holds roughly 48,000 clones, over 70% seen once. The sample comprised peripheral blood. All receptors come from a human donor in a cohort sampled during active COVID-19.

CDR3 nucleotides: TGTGCCAGCAGGCAGGGGCTGGCTGGAAACACCATATATTTT. Its protein is CASRQGLAGNTIYF. The V call is TRBV6-6, the J call TRBJ1-3; TRBD1 is a possible D gene (6 bases). Trimming took 6 bases from V and 2 from J, leaving 11 bases between them. CDR3 length equals 14 residues. From germline, CDR1 is MNHNY and CDR2 SVGAGI (reference sequence).

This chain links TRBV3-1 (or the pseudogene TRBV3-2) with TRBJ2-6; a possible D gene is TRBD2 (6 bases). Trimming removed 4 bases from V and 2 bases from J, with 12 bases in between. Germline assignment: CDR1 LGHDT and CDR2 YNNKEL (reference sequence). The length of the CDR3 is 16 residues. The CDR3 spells CASSLRGGAGANVLTF. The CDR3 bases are TGTGCCAGCAGCCTTCGGGGAGGCGCTGGGGCCAACGTCCTGACTTTC.

The CDR3 DNA is TGTGCCAGCAGTTTAAAGGGGCGGGGAAGCGAGCAGTACTTC. It specifies CASSLKGRGSEQYF. J is TRBJ2-7 and V is TRBV27; possibly TRBD2 for D (6 bases). CDR3 length: 14 residues. V was shortened by 2 bases and J by 6 bases, with 14 bases between the two germline ends. Germline CDR1 reads MNHEY; CDR2 reads SMNVEV (reference sequence).

CDR3 in amino acids: CASSKSGGVYTDTQYF. The CDR3 bases are TGCGCCAGCAGTAAAAGCGGGGGGGTTTACACAGATACGCAGTATTTT. The rearrangement joins TRBV10-2 to TRBJ2-3; 10 bases align to TRBD2. The germline gives CDR1 WSHSY, CDR2 SAAADI. J gave up 2 bases and V 5 bases, and 7 bases lay outside the gene matches. This CDR3 has 16 amino acids.

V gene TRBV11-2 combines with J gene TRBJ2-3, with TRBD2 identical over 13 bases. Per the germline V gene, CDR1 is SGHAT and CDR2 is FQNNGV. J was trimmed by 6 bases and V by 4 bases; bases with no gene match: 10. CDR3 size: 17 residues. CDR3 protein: CASSSGLAGAQRDTQYF. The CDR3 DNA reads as TGTGCCAGCAGCTCCGGACTAGCGGGGGCGCAGCGGGATACGCAGTATTTT.

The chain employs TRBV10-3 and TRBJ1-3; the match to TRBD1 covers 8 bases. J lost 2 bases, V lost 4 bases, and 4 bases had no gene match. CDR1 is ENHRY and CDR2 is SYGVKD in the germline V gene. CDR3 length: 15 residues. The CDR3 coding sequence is TGTGCCATCAGTGGACAGGGGACTACTGGAAACACCATATATTTT. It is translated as CAISGQGTTGNTIYF.

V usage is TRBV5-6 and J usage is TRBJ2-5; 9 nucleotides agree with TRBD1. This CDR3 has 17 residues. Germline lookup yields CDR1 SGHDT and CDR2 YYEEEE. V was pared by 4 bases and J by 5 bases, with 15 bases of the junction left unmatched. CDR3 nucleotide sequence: TGTGCCAGCAGCCTGTTACAAGGACAGGGGATTTGGGAGACCCAGTACTTC. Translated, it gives CASSLLQGQGIWETQYF.

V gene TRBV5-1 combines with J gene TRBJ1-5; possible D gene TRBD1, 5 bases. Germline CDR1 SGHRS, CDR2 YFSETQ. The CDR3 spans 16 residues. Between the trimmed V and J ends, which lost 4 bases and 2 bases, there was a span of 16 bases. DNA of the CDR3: TGCGCCAGCAGCCCTTCGGTTACAGGTGGCAATCAGCCCCAGCATTTT. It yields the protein CASSPSVTGGNQPQHF.

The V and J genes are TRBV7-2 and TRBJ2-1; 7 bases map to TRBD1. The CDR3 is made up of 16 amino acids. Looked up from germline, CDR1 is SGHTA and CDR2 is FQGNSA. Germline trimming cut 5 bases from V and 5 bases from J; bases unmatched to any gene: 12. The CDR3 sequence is CASSPTRDSYNNEQFF. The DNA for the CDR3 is TGTGCCAGCAGCCCTACCCGGGACAGCTATAACAATGAGCAGTTCTTC.

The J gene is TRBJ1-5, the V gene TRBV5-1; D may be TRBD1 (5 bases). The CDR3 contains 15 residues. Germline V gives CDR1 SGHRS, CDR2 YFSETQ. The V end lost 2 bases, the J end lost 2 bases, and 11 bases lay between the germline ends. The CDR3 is CASSLSGSRNQPQHF. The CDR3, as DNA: TGCGCCAGCAGCTTATCAGGGTCGCGCAATCAGCCCCAGCATTTT.

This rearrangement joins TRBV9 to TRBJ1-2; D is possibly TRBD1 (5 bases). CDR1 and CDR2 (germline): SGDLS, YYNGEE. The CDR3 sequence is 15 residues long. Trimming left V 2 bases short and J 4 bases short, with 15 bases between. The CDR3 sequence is CASSVAGHSSYGYTF. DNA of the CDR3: TGTGCCAGCAGCGTCGCAGGGCATTCTAGCTATGGCTACACCTTC.

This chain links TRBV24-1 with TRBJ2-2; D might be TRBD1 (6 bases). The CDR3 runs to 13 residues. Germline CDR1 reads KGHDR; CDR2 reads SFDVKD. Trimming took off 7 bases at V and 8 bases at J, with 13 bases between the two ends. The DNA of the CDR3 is TGTGCCACCAGACGAGAAGGACAGGGGGAGCTGTTTTTT. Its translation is CATRREGQGELFF.

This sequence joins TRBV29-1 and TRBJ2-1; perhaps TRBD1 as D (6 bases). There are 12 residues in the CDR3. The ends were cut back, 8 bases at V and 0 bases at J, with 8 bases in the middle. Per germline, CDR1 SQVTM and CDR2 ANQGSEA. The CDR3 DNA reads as TGCAGCACGGACAGCTCCTACAATGAGCAGTTCTTC. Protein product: CSTDSSYNEQFF.

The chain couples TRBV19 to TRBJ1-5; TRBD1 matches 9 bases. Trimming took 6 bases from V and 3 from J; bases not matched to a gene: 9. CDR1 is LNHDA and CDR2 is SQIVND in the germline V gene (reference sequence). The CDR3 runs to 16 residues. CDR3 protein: CASRQGASIINQPQHF. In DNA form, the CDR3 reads TGTGCCAGTAGACAGGGGGCGAGTATTATCAATCAGCCCCAGCATTTT.

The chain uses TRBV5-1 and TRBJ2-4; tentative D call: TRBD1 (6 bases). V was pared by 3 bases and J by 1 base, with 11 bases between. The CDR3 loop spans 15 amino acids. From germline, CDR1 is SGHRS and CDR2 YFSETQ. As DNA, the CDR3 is TGCGCCAGCAGCTGGCTGGGGGCGGCCAAAAACATTCAGTACTTC. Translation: CASSWLGAAKNIQYF.

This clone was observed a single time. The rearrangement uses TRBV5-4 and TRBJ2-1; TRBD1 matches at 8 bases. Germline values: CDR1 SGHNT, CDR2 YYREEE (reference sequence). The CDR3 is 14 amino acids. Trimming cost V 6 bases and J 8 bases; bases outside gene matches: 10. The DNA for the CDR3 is TGTGCCAGCACCACGATTGACAGGGGCCATGAGCAGTTCTTC. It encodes CASTTIDRGHEQFF.

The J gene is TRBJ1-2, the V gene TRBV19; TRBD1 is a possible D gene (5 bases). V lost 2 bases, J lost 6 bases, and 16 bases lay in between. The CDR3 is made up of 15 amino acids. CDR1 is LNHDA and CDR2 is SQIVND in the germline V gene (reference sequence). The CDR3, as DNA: TGTGCCAGTAGTATACAGGCAGGGAAGCGGGATGGCTACACCTTC. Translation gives CASSIQAGKRDGYTF.

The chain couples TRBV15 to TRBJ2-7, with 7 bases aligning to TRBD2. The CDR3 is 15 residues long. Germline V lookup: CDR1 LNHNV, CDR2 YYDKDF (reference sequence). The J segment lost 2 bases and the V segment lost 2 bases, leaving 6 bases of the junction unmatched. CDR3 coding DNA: TGTGCCACCAGCAGATCACTGGCGGGGGCCTACGAGCAGTACTTC. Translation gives CATSRSLAGAYEQYF.

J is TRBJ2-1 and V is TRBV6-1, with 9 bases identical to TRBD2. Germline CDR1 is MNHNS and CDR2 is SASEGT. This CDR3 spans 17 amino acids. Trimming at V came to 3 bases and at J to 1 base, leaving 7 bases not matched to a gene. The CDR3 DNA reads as TGTGCCAGCAGTGAGGATAGGCGGGGGGGATCCTACAATGAGCAGTTCTTC. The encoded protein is CASSEDRRGGSYNEQFF.

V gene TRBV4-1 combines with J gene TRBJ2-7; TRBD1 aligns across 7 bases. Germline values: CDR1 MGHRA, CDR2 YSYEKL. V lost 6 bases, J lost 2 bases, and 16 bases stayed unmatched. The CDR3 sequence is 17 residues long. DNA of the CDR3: TGCGCCAGCAGTTCTCCGGGACAGCTCCCTCTAACCTACGAGCAGTACTTC. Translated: CASSSPGQLPLTYEQYF.

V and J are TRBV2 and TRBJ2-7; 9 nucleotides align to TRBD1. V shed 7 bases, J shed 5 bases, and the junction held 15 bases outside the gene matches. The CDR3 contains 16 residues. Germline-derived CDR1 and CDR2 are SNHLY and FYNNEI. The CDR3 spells CASTRDPGQGIHEQYF. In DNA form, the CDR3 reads TGTGCCAGCACCCGGGACCCGGGACAGGGTATTCACGAGCAGTACTTC. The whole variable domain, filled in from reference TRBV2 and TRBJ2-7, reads EPEVTQTPSHQVTQMGQEVILRCVPISNHLYFYWYRQILGQKVEFLVSFYNNEISEKSEIFDDQFSVERPDGSNFTLKIRSTKLEDSAMYFCASTRDPGQGIHEQYFGPGTRLTVT.

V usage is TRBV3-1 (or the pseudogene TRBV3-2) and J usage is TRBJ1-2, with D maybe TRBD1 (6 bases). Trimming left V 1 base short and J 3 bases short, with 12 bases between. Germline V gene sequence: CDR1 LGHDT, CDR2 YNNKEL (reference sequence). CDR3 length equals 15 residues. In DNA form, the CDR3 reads TGTGCCAGCAGCCAAGGGCGGGGGCGAGACTATGGCTACACCTTC. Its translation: CASSQGRGRDYGYTF.

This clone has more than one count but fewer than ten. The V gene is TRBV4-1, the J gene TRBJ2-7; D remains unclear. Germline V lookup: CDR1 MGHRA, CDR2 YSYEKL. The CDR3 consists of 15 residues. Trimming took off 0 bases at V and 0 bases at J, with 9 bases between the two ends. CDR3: CASSQDRTLSYEQYF. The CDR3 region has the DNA TGCGCCAGCAGCCAAGATCGAACTCTCTCCTACGAGCAGTACTTC.

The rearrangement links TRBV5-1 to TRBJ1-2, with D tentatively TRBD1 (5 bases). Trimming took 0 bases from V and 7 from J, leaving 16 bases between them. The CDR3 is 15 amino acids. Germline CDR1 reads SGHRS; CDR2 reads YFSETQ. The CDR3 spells CASSLVGGEISGYTF. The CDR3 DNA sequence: TGCGCCAGCAGCTTGGTGGGAGGGGAAATCTCTGGCTACACCTTC.

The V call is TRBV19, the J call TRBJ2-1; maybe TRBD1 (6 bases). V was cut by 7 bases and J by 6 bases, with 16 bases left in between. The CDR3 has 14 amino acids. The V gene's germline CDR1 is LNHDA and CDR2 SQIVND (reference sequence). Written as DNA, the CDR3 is TGTGCCAGTAAAAAGCGACAGGTGTTCAATGAGCAGTTCTTC. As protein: CASKKRQVFNEQFF.

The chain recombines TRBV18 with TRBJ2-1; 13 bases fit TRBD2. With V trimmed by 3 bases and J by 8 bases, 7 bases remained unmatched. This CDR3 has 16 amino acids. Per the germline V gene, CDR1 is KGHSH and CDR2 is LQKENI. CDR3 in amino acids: CASSPRGLAGADEQFF. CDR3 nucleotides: TGTGCCAGCTCACCCCGCGGACTAGCGGGGGCCGATGAGCAGTTCTTC.

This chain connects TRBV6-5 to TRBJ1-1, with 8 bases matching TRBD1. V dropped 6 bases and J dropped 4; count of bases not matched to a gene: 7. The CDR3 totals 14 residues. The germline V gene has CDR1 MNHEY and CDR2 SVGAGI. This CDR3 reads CASSRQGWSTEAFF. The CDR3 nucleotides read TGTGCCAGCAGCCGACAGGGGTGGAGCACTGAAGCTTTCTTT.

CDR3 amino acids: CASSLDTGGNSPLHF. DNA of the CDR3: TGCGCCAGCAGCTTGGATACAGGGGGCAATTCACCCCTCCACTTT. The V and J genes are TRBV5-1 and TRBJ1-6; 9 bases are shared with TRBD1. V dropped 0 bases and J dropped 7; count of bases not matched to a gene: 2. Looked up from germline, CDR1 is SGHRS and CDR2 is YFSETQ. This CDR3 is built from 15 residues.

The CDR3 DNA sequence: TGTGCCAGCAGCTTAGCCGGGACAAGGCCAAACTATGGCTACACCTTC. Its protein product is CASSLAGTRPNYGYTF. J is TRBJ1-2 and V is TRBV7-9, with D maybe TRBD1 (6 bases). The germline V and J ends were trimmed by 0 bases and 2 bases, with 13 bases remaining between them. Per the germline V gene, CDR1 is SEHNR and CDR2 is FQNEAQ (reference sequence). There are 16 residues in the CDR3.